One and the same sample provided the 32 T cell receptor beta chains below, sequenced in a study of CD8 T cells in Susac syndrome. A quantity of about 0.45 to 1 ug RNA underwent reverse transcription using random hexamers. TCRdb used MiXCR to reprocess the immunoSEQ multiplex PCR reads, holding one entry per CDR3 protein. The table has about 180,000 distinct CDR3 sequences, 90% to 97% seen once. The sequenced sample consisted of CD4+ T cells from PBMCs. The receptor set was obtained from a human donor with multiple sclerosis.

This sequence joins TRBV3-1 and TRBJ2-7; 11 bases match TRBD2. The V gene end was trimmed by 2 bases and the J gene end by 4 bases; junction bases not matched to a gene: 1. In germline, CDR1 is LGHDT, CDR2 YNNKEL (reference sequence). The CDR3 loop spans 14 amino acids. CDR3 protein: CASSQRTSGYEQYF. The CDR3 DNA reads as TGTGCCAGCAGCCAAAGGACTAGCGGGTACGAGCAGTACTTC.

This chain connects TRBV7-2 to TRBJ1-1, with D hard to call. The germline CDR1 and CDR2 sequences are SGHTA and FQGNSA. The CDR3 contains 18 residues. Between the trimmed V and J ends, which lost 3 bases and 4 bases, there was a span of 24 bases. The CDR3 coding sequence is TGTGCCAGCAGCTTTAGTATCCCTGCCGGAACTTACGGCACTGAAGCTTTCTTT. Translated: CASSFSIPAGTYGTEAFF.

The chain employs TRBV29-1 and TRBJ2-7; D may correspond to TRBD1 or TRBD2 (5 bases each). The CDR3 totals 15 residues. Trimming shortened V by 4 bases and J by 2 bases, and 18 bases separated the two germline ends. Germline V gives CDR1 SQVTM, CDR2 ANQGSEA. This CDR3 is CSVVVWGRLTYEQYF. In DNA, the CDR3 is TGCAGCGTTGTGGTTTGGGGGAGACTAACCTACGAGCAGTACTTC.

V and J are TRBV5-1 and TRBJ1-1; D is undetermined. The V end was cut by 1 base, the J end by 2 bases, with 9 bases between. Germline V gene lookup returns CDR1 SGHRS and CDR2 YFSETQ. The CDR3 has 14 residues. The CDR3 region has the DNA TGCGCCAGCAGCTTGAGGGAACACAACACTGAAGCTTTCTTT. This translates into CASSLREHNTEAFF.

The chain is built from TRBV9 and TRBJ2-2; 8 bases match TRBD1. V was pared by 3 bases and J by 7 bases, with 8 bases of the junction left unmatched. CDR1 and CDR2 from the germline V gene are SGDLS and YYNGEE. CDR3 length: 15 residues. CDR3 protein: CASSAGQGRNGELFF. CDR3 DNA sequence: TGTGCCAGCAGCGCCGGACAGGGTCGAAACGGGGAGCTGTTTTTT.

In its sample, this clonotype was seen once. V and J are TRBV30 and TRBJ1-2, with D unresolved. Deletions cut 0 bases from V and 6 bases from J, with 11 bases between. This CDR3 region has 13 residues. The germline gives CDR1 GTSNPN, CDR2 SVGIG (reference sequence). The DNA for the CDR3 is TGTGCCTGGAGTGTACGACGGCTTAATGGCTACACCTTC. It yields the protein CAWSVRRLNGYTF.

The chain links TRBV7-9 to TRBJ1-2, with a possible D match to TRBD1 (5 bases). The germline V and J ends were trimmed by 5 bases and 4 bases, with 14 bases remaining between them. There are 14 residues in the CDR3. Germline lookup yields CDR1 SEHNR and CDR2 FQNEAQ (reference sequence). CDR3 DNA sequence: TGTGCCAGCAGCCGGGTTGACAGCTCCTATGGCTACACCTTC. Its translation is CASSRVDSSYGYTF.

The chain combines TRBV14 with TRBJ2-1, with 10 bases that match TRBD2. J was trimmed by 5 bases and V by 3 bases; bases with no gene match: 10. Germline V gene data show CDR1 as SGHDN and CDR2 as FVKESK. This CDR3 contains 17 residues. The CDR3 loop is CASSQREGSGGHNEQFF. In DNA form, the CDR3 reads TGTGCCAGCAGCCAGAGGGAAGGTAGCGGGGGGCACAATGAGCAGTTCTTC.

CDR3 sequence: CASSLEARASEQFF. In DNA, the CDR3 is TGTGCCAGCAGCTTAGAGGCCAGGGCAAGTGAGCAGTTCTTC. The genes are TRBV7-9 and TRBJ2-1, with D perhaps TRBD1 (5 bases). The V and J ends lost 1 base and 9 bases respectively, with 13 bases between them. This CDR3 spans 14 amino acids. The V gene's germline CDR1 is SEHNR and CDR2 FQNEAQ (reference sequence).

Here the CDR3 DNA reads TGTGCCAGCTCACCTGGGCTGCTAAATTCACCCCTCCACTTT. Protein sequence: CASSPGLLNSPLHF. The chain employs TRBV18 and TRBJ1-6; no firm D call. Germline V CDR1 and CDR2: KGHSH, LQKENI. The germline V and J ends were trimmed by 3 bases and 7 bases, with 10 bases remaining between them. The CDR3 is 14 residues long.

This chain joins TRBV6-2 or TRBV6-3 and TRBJ1-1, with D unclear. In germline, CDR1 is MNHEY, CDR2 SVGEGT. This CDR3 is 12 amino acids long. The V and J ends lost 10 bases and 1 base respectively, with 10 bases between them. The CDR3, as DNA: TGTGCCACCTCCCCCCAGAACACTGAAGCTTTCTTT. Protein sequence: CATSPQNTEAFF.

CDR3 residues: CASSLRMGEQYF. In nucleotides, the CDR3 is TGTGCCAGCAGTTTGAGAATGGGGGAGCAGTACTTC. V is TRBV28 and J is TRBJ2-7; D remains unclear. This CDR3 spans 12 amino acids. Looked up from germline, CDR1 is MDHEN and CDR2 is SYDVKM. The V gene lost 3 bases and the J gene lost 7 bases, with 10 bases spanning the gap.

V usage is TRBV12-3 or TRBV12-4 and J usage is TRBJ1-5; TRBD1 might be the D (6 bases). Trimming took off 3 bases at V and 7 bases at J, with 13 bases between the two ends. The CDR3 extends over 14 amino acids. The CDR3 bases are TGTGCCAGCAGTTTCGGTACAGGGATCCAGCCCCAGCATTTT. Translation gives CASSFGTGIQPQHF.

J is TRBJ2-7 and V is TRBV20-1, with 9 bases fitting TRBD1. The trim removed 0 bases at V and 2 bases at J, leaving 5 bases unmatched. Germline CDR1 is DFQATT and CDR2 is SNEGSKA (reference sequence). CDR3 length equals 15 residues. The CDR3 loop is CSARDLTGGAYEQYF. CDR3 nucleotide sequence: TGCAGTGCTAGAGACCTGACAGGGGGGGCCTACGAGCAGTACTTC.

This clonotype was seen a single time. The chain is built from TRBV9 and TRBJ2-3; D is undetermined. Germline V gives CDR1 SGDLS, CDR2 YYNGEE. Trimming cost V 0 bases and J 4 bases, with 12 bases left between them. The CDR3 spans 15 residues. The CDR3, as DNA: TGTGCCAGCAGCGTAGGGACCTTAGGGTCAGATACGCAGTATTTT. Its protein product is CASSVGTLGSDTQYF.

This clonotype was seen a single time. This sequence joins TRBV28 and TRBJ2-7, with a weak D call TRBD2 (6 bases). The V end lost 4 bases, the J end lost 4 bases, and 14 bases lay between the germline ends. The CDR3 has 14 residues. Per the germline V gene, CDR1 is MDHEN and CDR2 is SYDVKM. The CDR3: CASSSPGLVYEQYF. In DNA, the CDR3 is TGTGCCAGCAGTTCTCCGGGACTCGTTTACGAGCAGTACTTC. Variable domain in full (rest from reference TRBV28 and TRBJ2-7): DVKVTQSSRYLVKRTGEKVFLECVQDMDHENMFWYRQDPGLGLRLIYFSYDVKMKEKGDIPEGYSVSREKKERFSLILESASTNQTSMYLCASSSPGLVYEQYFGPGTRLTVT.

The chain employs TRBV10-3 and TRBJ2-1; 15 nucleotides line up with TRBD2. Germline V gene lookup returns CDR1 ENHRY and CDR2 SYGVKD. Trimming took 10 bases from V and 7 from J; bases not matched to a gene: 8. The CDR3 is 15 residues long. CDR3 sequence reads: CATRTSGGARNEQFF. The CDR3 DNA is TGTGCCACTAGGACTAGCGGGGGGGCCCGTAATGAGCAGTTCTTC.

The chain employs TRBV20-1 and TRBJ2-3; TRBD2 matches 7 bases. Germline V lookup: CDR1 DFQATT, CDR2 SNEGSKA (reference sequence). The CDR3 is 14 residues long. V was pared by 5 bases and J by 4 bases, with 9 bases of the junction left unmatched. In nucleotides, the CDR3 is TGCAGTGCTGGGGAGGGCACATCTGCAGATACGCAGTATTTT. Residues: CSAGEGTSADTQYF.

This chain joins TRBV30 and TRBJ1-1; tentatively, D is TRBD1 (6 bases). The length of the CDR3 is 12 residues. Germline V gene lookup returns CDR1 GTSNPN and CDR2 SVGIG (reference sequence). Trimming pared 1 base from V and 10 bases from J, leaving 13 bases between. This CDR3 is CAWSDRGLGAFF. The CDR3 DNA reads TGTGCCTGGAGTGATCGGGGGCTTGGAGCTTTCTTT.

The rearrangement uses TRBV30 and TRBJ1-2; D is unclear. This CDR3 region has 16 residues. V shed 0 bases and J shed 5 bases, with 19 bases lying between them. Germline CDR1 GTSNPN, CDR2 SVGIG (reference sequence). CDR3 bases: TGTGCCTGGAGTGTAGCACGCGCGGGTGGCGGGTATGGCTACACCTTC. Its protein product is CAWSVARAGGGYGYTF.

V gene TRBV30 combines with J gene TRBJ2-5, with D perhaps TRBD1 (6 bases). This CDR3 contains 12 residues. Looked up from germline, CDR1 is GTSNPN and CDR2 is SVGIG (reference sequence). V was shortened by 0 bases and J by 5 bases, with 7 bases between the two germline ends. The CDR3 coding sequence is TGTGCCTGGAGTGTTCAGGGGGAGACCCAGTACTTC. Its translation: CAWSVQGETQYF.

This chain uses TRBV7-2 with TRBJ1-3; 8 bases map to TRBD1. CDR1 and CDR2 (germline): SGHTA, FQGNSA. The CDR3 length is 15 residues. With 6 bases clipped from V and 2 bases from J, the junction kept 6 bases outside the gene matches. The DNA for the CDR3 is TGTGCCAGCAGGCTTCCAGGGGGCGCTGGAAACACCATATATTTT. Encoded protein: CASRLPGGAGNTIYF.

The chain couples TRBV2 to TRBJ1-4; 10 nucleotides align to TRBD1. The J segment lost 9 bases and the V segment lost 6 bases, leaving 7 bases of the junction unmatched. Germline lookup yields CDR1 SNHLY and CDR2 FYNNEI. The CDR3 sequence is 14 residues long. The CDR3 protein is CASSPGTGVKKLFF. As DNA, the CDR3 is TGTGCCAGCAGCCCCGGGACAGGGGTCAAAAAACTGTTTTTT.

The chain employs TRBV6-5 and TRBJ2-5, with 16 positions matching TRBD2. Trimming removed 0 bases from V and 6 bases from J; junction bases left unmatched: 4. This CDR3 region has 17 residues. The germline V gene encodes CDR1 MNHEY and CDR2 SVGAGI. This chain's CDR3 is CASSYSGLAGGFKTQYF. The DNA of the CDR3 is TGTGCCAGCAGTTACTCGGGACTAGCGGGGGGGTTTAAGACCCAGTACTTC.

The chain uses TRBV12-3 or TRBV12-4 and TRBJ1-5, with 7 bases fitting TRBD1. CDR3 length: 15 residues. The J segment lost 6 bases and the V segment lost 6 bases, leaving 11 bases of the junction unmatched. CDR3 region: CASSRDRGVGQPQHF. In DNA, the CDR3 is TGTGCCAGCAGCCGGGACAGAGGGGTAGGTCAGCCCCAGCATTTT.

The genes are TRBV12-3 or TRBV12-4 and TRBJ1-5; D perhaps matches TRBD1 (5 bases). This CDR3 region has 13 residues. Deletions cut 0 bases from V and 7 bases from J, with 7 bases between. CDR3 sequence reads: CASSLARDQPQHF. The CDR3 nucleotides read TGTGCCAGCAGTTTAGCCAGGGACCAGCCCCAGCATTTT.

V gene TRBV6-4 combines with J gene TRBJ2-7; D remains unclear. Per germline, CDR1 MRHNA and CDR2 SNTAGT. Trimming shortened V by 2 bases and J by 2 bases, and 19 bases separated the two germline ends. The CDR3 extends over 17 amino acids. The CDR3 DNA is TGTGCCAGCAGTGACCCCCTCAGGTCACCGCGAACCTACGAGCAGTACTTC. Its protein product is CASSDPLRSPRTYEQYF.

The chain is built from TRBV29-1 and TRBJ2-3, with D unclear. The CDR3 is 13 residues long. Germline CDR1 reads SQVTM; CDR2 reads ANQGSEA. The germline V and J ends were trimmed by 4 bases and 3 bases, with 11 bases remaining between them. CDR3 sequence (DNA): TGCAGCGTTGCTCTTCGGGCTACAGATACGCAGTATTTT. It yields the protein CSVALRATDTQYF.

This clonotype was recorded only once. This rearrangement joins TRBV25-1 to TRBJ2-7, with TRBD1 matching over 7 bases. Germline CDR1 is MGHDK and CDR2 is SYGVNS. V was pared by 10 bases and J by 2 bases, with 8 bases of the junction left unmatched. The CDR3 has 13 residues. DNA of the CDR3: TGTGCCACCATCTCCGGGACAGCCTACGAGCAGTACTTC. Residues: CATISGTAYEQYF.

The chain is built from TRBV6-5 and TRBJ1-1; the D is unclear. Germline V gene data show CDR1 as MNHEY and CDR2 as SVGAGI. CDR3 length: 17 residues. V dropped 0 bases and J dropped 0 bases, with 14 bases sitting between them. In nucleotides, the CDR3 is TGTGCCAGCAGTTACTCGACTATTCCCCCCTTGAACACTGAAGCTTTCTTT. This codes for CASSYSTIPPLNTEAFF.

The J gene is TRBJ2-3, the V gene TRBV12-3 or TRBV12-4; D might be TRBD2 (5 bases). V shed 8 bases and J shed 0 bases, with 6 bases lying between them. The CDR3 runs 12 residues. The CDR3, as DNA: TGTGCCAGCGGGGAGAGCACAGATACGCAGTATTTT. Amino acid sequence: CASGESTDTQYF.

The rearrangement links TRBV12-3 or TRBV12-4 to TRBJ2-3, with D tentatively TRBD1 (6 bases). V was cut by 3 bases and J by 0 bases, with 10 bases left in between. This CDR3 is 15 amino acids long. The CDR3 loop is CASSFQTGSTDTQYF. The CDR3 coding sequence is TGTGCCAGCAGTTTTCAGACAGGCAGCACAGATACGCAGTATTTT.